The clone carrying this TCR beta chain came up a few times. No antigen is known for it. Amplification used 60 Vbeta primers and 13 Jbeta primers. The repertoire was sequenced with immunoSEQ multiplex PCR; TCRdb's copy has only in-frame clones and lacks some. The top ten hold around 4.5% of the sample, which has over 150,000 clones, roughly 65% seen once. This sample is part of a study of cytomegalovirus exposure and HLA in healthy donors. Study-wide findings and caveats: Rates of TCR association differed by HLA locus in a later analysis, with DRB1 highest and HLA-C lowest. One later analysis reportedly identified an Asian-associated ancestry cluster that showed fewer N-insertions than the approximately 700-donor mean.

The ends were cut back, 3 bases at V and 3 bases at J, with 12 bases in the middle. The CDR3 runs to 14 residues. Per germline, CDR1 WNHNN and CDR2 SYGVQD (reference sequence). The chain recombines TRBV10-1 with TRBJ2-7; a weak D match, TRBD1 (5 bases). Sequenced: PBMCs. This receptor was taken from a woman under 30 in good health and CMV-seropositive. CDR3 sequence reads: CASSEDSYYYEQYF. CDR3 DNA sequence: TGCGCCAGCAGTGAAGACAGTTACTACTACGAGCAGTACTTC.